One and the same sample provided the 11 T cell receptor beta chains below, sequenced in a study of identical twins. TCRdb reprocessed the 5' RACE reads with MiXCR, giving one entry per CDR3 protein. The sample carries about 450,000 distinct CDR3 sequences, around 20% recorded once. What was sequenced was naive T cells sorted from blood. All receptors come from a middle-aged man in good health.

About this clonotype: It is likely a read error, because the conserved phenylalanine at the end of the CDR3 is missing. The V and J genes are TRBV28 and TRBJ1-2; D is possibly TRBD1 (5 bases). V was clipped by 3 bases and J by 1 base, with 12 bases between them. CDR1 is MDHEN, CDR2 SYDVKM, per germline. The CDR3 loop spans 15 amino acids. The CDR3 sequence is CASSFGRANNYGYTS. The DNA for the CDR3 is TGTGCCAGCAGTTTCGGCAGGGCCAATAACTATGGCTACACCTCC.

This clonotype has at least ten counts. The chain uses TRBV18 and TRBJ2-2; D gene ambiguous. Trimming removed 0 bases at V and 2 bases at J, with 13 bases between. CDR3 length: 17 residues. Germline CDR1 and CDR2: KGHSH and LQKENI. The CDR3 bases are TGTGCCAGCTCACCACCGATGCCTACTCCCAACACCGGGGAGCTGTTTTTT. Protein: CASSPPMPTPNTGELFF.

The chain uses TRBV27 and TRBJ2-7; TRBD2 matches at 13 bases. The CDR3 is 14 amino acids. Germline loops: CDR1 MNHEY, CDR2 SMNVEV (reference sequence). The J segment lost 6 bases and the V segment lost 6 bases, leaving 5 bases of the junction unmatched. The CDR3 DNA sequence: TGTGCCAGCAGCACCGGGACTAGCGGGGTCGAGCAGTACTTC. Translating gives CASSTGTSGVEQYF.

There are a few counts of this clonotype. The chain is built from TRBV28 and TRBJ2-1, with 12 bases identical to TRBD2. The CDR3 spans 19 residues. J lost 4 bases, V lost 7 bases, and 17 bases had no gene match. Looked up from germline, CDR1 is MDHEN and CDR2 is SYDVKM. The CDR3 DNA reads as TGTGCCAGCACCTGGACAGGGCAACTAGCGGGAGGCCTATACAATGAGCAGTTCTTC. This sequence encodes CASTWTGQLAGGLYNEQFF.

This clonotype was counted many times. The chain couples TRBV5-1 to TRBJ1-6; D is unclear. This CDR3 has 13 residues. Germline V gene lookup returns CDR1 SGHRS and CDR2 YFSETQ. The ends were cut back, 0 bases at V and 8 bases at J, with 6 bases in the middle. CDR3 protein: CASSLEEDSPLHF. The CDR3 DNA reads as TGCGCCAGCAGCTTGGAAGAAGATTCACCCCTCCACTTT.

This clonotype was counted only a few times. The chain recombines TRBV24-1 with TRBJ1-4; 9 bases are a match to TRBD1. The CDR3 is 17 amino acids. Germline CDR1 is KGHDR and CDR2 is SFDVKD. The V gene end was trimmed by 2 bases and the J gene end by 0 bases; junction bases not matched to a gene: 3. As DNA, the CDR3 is TGTGCCACCAGTGATTCGGGACAGGGTGCAACTAATGAAAAACTGTTTTTT. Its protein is CATSDSGQGATNEKLFF.

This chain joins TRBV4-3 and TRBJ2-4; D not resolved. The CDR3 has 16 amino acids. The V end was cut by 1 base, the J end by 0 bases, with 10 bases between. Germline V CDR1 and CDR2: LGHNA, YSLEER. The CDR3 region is CASSQGGDLAKNIQYF. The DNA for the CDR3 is TGCGCCAGCAGCCAAGGTGGGGATTTAGCCAAAAACATTCAGTACTTC.

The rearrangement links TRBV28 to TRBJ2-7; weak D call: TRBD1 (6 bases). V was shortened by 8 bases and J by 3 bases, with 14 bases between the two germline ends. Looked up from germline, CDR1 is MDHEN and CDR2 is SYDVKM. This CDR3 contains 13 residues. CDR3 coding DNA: TGTGCCAGCTCGCACAGGGTCCACTACGAGCAGTACTTC. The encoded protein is CASSHRVHYEQYF.

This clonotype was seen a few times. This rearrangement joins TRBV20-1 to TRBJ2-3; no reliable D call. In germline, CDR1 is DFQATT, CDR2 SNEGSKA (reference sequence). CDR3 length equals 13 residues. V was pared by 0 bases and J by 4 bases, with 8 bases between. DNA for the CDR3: TGCAGTGCTAGAGAGCCAGCCCCAGATACGCAGTATTTT. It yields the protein CSAREPAPDTQYF.

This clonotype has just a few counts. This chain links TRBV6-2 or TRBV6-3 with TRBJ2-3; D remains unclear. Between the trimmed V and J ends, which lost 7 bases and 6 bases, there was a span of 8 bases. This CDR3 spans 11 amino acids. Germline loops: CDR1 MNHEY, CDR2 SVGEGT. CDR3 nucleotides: TGTGCCAGCAAGGTCACGGATACGCAGTATTTT. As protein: CASKVTDTQYF.

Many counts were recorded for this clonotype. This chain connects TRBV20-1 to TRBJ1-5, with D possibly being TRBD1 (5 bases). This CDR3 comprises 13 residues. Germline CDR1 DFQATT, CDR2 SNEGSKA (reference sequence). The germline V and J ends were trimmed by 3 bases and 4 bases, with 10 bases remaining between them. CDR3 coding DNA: TGCAGTGCTAGTGGGACCAGTAATCAGCCCCAGCATTTT. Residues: CSASGTSNQPQHF.